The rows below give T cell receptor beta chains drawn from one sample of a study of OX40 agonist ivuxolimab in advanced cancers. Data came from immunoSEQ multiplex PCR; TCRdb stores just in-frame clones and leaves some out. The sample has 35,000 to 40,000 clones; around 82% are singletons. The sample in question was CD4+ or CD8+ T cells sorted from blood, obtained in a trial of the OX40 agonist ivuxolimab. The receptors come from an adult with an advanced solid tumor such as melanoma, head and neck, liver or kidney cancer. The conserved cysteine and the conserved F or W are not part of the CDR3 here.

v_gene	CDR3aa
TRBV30	AGADRMTETQY
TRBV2	ASSLTSGPSTDTQY
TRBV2	ASSISRGPLYGYT
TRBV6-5	ASRPRGPSTEAF
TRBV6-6	ASSYSWGELF
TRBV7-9	ASSFSGGGYEQY
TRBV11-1	ASSLLRSGYT
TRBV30	AWSYHPATGRNTEAF
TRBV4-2	ASSPGRRSYEQY
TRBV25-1	ASSGQAHYGYT
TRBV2	ASSKDIQETQY
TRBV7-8	ASSLAIAGAANFEKLF
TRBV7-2	ASSLGSPGGSDTQY
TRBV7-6	ASSYSDGRHGYT
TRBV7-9	ASSLIRENTEAF
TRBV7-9	ASSLGGGRNQPQH
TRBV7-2	ASSPRDPAVRGVDNEQF
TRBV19	ASSNRRLAGVLKAKNIQY
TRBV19	ASSVTGGAYGYT
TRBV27	ASRTVRTVSNSPLH
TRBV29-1	SGLTGSTDTQY
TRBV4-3	ASSQFTGTGRDTQY
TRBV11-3	ASSLASRTDTQY
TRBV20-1	STYSAYGYT
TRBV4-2	ASSQEVRGSGNTIY
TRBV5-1	ASSLEGDPGEAQY
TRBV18	ASSLGENTEAF
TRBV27	ASSERVGEAF
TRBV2	ASIRNPSGANVLT
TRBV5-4	ASSLPRGLGAEAF
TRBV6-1	AGGAGAWEKLF
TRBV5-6	ASSSLDTAKNIQY
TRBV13	ASSSTYEQY
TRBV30	AWSGGGGGANVLT
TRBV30	ACPGQSSYEQY
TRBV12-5	ASGHRDTDYEQY
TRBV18	ASSPRSGGFIGELF
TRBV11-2	ASSTQGLGSEQY
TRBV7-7	ASSRTGEGETQY
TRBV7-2	ASSFPLGGAGETQY
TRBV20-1	SARGQETQY
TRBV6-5	ASRDSATNEKLF
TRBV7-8	ASSLTGGSNQPQH